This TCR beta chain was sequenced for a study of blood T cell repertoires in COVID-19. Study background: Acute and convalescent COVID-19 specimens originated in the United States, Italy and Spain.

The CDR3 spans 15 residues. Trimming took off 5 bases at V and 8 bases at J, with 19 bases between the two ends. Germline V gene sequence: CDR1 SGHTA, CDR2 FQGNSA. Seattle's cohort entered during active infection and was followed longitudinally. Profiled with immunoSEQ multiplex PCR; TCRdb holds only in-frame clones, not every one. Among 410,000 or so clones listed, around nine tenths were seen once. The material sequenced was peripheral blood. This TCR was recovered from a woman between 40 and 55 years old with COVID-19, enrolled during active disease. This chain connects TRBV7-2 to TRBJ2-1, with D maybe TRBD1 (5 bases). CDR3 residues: CASSPWGTPEDEQFF. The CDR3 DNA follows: TGTGCCAGCAGCCCGTGGGGCACCCCTGAGGATGAGCAGTTCTTC.